The clone carrying this T cell receptor beta chain was observed a handful of times. This sample was taken from a study of blood T cells in healthy people across ages. This CDR3 is built from 14 residues. Trimming pared 8 bases from V and 0 bases from J, leaving 16 bases between. Germline CDR1 and CDR2: DFQATT and SNEGSKA (reference sequence). A second PCR, run for about 7 to 11 cycles, used a sample-barcoded 5' primer plus a J-beta primer mix. TCRdb analysed the 5' RACE reads with MiXCR anew, one entry per CDR3 protein. The table lists 1.2 million to 1.5 million distinct CDR3 sequences, approximately 42% of them singletons.

The chain joins TRBV20-1 to TRBJ1-2; weak D call: TRBD1 (5 bases). Sequencing was carried out using blood. This clonotype was sampled from a woman aged 18-35 years in good health. The CDR3 here is CSITRQLANYGYTF. The CDR3 coding sequence is TGCAGTATCACTCGACAGCTAGCTAACTATGGCTACACCTTC.